This T cell receptor beta chain derives from a study of cytomegalovirus exposure and HLA in healthy donors. Study information: From 190 million or so T cells, an earlier analysis saw roughly 120 million unique TCR beta sequences. Study-wide points: Later analysis showed most CMV-associated TCR beta chains appearing HLA-restricted.

The CDR3 consists of 15 residues. V was trimmed by 2 bases and J by 5 bases, leaving 15 bases between them. The germline V gene encodes CDR1 SGHTA and CDR2 FQGTGA. Primers for the PCR totalled 60 Vbeta and 13 Jbeta. Under the authors' procedure: In a later analysis, around 10 million of some 80 million unique beta chains occurred in at least two donors. Method: immunoSEQ multiplex PCR; TCRdb's copy keeps in-frame clones and lacks some. V, J and clone size derive from that table, while D and trimming were established from the DNA sequence. The sample records more than 90,000 clones, roughly 79% being singletons. As to this clone: The antigen is unknown.

The V call is TRBV7-3, the J call TRBJ2-5, with D possibly being TRBD2 (6 bases). The source of this sequence is a woman between 70 and 85 years old in good health and CMV-seropositive. The sample consisted of PBMCs. The CDR3 nucleotides read TGTGCCAGCAGCTTACGGGGTCAGGCGGGGGAGACCCAGTACTTC. Amino acid sequence: CASSLRGQAGETQYF.